The clone carrying this TCR beta chain was detected once. Antigen: not known. The sample comes from a study of cytomegalovirus exposure and HLA in healthy donors. Study as a whole: Early on, a data release was issued that held approximately 78 million unique TCRs from HLA-typed donors.

Points from the study as a whole: Per a later analysis, about 15,000 TCR beta sequences showed association with HLA alleles at 0.05 false discovery rate. Reportedly, fewer N-insertions than the roughly 700-donor mean appeared in an Asian-associated ancestry cluster in a later analysis. Per published reports, the classifier diagnosed cytomegalovirus status with high specificity and sensitivity.

The PCR was carried out with 60 Vbeta primers and 13 Jbeta primers. Sequenced by immunoSEQ multiplex PCR; TCRdb stores in-frame clones only, minus some. The sample yields some 140,000 clones, 80% seen once. J was trimmed by 2 bases and V by 5 bases; bases with no gene match: 4. The CDR3 has 15 residues. Germline V gives CDR1 MNHEY, CDR2 SMNVEV (reference sequence). The chain has TRBV27 and TRBJ2-7; TRBD2 agrees at 12 bases. Sample: PBMCs. The receptor's source is a man aged 25 to 40 in good health and CMV-seronegative. Written as DNA, the CDR3 is TGTGCCAGCAGTCCCCGACTAGCGGGAGCCTACGAGCAGTACTTC. Translation gives CASSPRLAGAYEQYF.